This T cell receptor (beta chain) is drawn from a study of shared clonotypes between healthy human individuals. This CDR3 comprises 15 residues. V was clipped by 0 bases and J by 6 bases; unmatched bases: 4. Germline V CDR1 and CDR2: MGHRA, YSYEKL. Concerning this clone: No antigen is known for it.

As handled by the study authors: Junction-only immunoSEQ sequences carried no quality scores, so filtering differed. TCRdb's copy holds only in-frame clones and misses some; the assay was immunoSEQ multiplex PCR. V, J and clone size were drawn from that table, and D and trimming were deduced from the DNA. The sample carries around 340,000 clones, about 70% recorded once. Study-wide results and limits: Unshared clonotypes carried lower generation probabilities than those common to all four donors.

This rearrangement joins TRBV4-1 to TRBJ2-3; the match to TRBD2 covers 9 bases. Sample: memory CD4+ T cells sorted from blood. Subset defined: CD45RA-negative fraction. The source of this sequence is a man aged 25-45 years in good health. The CDR3 reads CASSQEAGGADTQYF. CDR3 coding DNA: TGCGCCAGCAGCCAAGAAGCGGGAGGTGCGGATACGCAGTATTTT.